The 3 T cell receptor beta chains below all came from one sample that was sequenced in a study of blood T cells in healthy people across ages. With a J-beta primer mix and a sample-barcoded 5' primer, a second PCR ran about 7 to 12 cycles. One entry per CDR3 protein results from TCRdb running MiXCR on the 5' RACE reads. The sample has some 1.5 million distinct CDR3 sequences; approximately 43% are singletons. Sequenced material: blood. These receptors were collected from a young woman in good health.

As regards this clonotype: Sequence at one end of the junction differs from germline and may be a read error. The J gene is TRBJ2-7, the V gene TRBV6-5; D remains ambiguous. The germline CDR1 and CDR2 sequences are MNHEY and SVGAGI. There are 17 residues in the CDR3. The CDR3 reads CASSHSRFRGESYEQYF. The CDR3 region has the DNA TGTGCCAGCAGTCACTCCCGGTTCCGTGGCGAGTCCTACGAGCAGTACTTC.

The V gene is TRBV29-1, the J gene TRBJ1-2; D may be TRBD1 (5 bases). The CDR3 totals 11 residues. V was shortened by 5 bases and J by 5 bases, with 9 bases between the two germline ends. The V gene's germline CDR1 is SQVTM and CDR2 ANQGSEA. The CDR3 DNA follows: TGCAGCGTTCGCGACAGATATGGCTACACCTTC. Its translation: CSVRDRYGYTF.

This clonotype was counted ten times or more. The V and J genes are TRBV7-2 and TRBJ2-3; 9 nucleotides align to TRBD1. The germline V gene encodes CDR1 SGHTA and CDR2 FQGNSA. This CDR3 spans 15 amino acids. J was trimmed by 3 bases and V by 4 bases; bases with no gene match: 5. The CDR3 coding sequence is TGTGCCAGCAGCTCACAGGGGGCACGGACAGATACGCAGTATTTT. Encoded protein: CASSSQGARTDTQYF. Full variable domain (rest looked up from reference TRBV7-2 and TRBJ2-3): GAGVSQSPSNKVTEKGKDVELRCDPISGHTALYWYRQSLGQGLEFLIYFQGNSAPDKSGLPSDRFSAERTGGSVSTLTIQRTQQEDSAVYLCASSSQGARTDTQYFGPGTRLTVL.